This TCR beta chain was captured in a study of CXCR3-negative and CXCR3-positive naive CD8 T cells. General study findings and limits: Naive cells with CXCR3 showed TRB CDR3s that were more hydrophobic than those in CXCR3-negative naive cells.

The V gene's germline CDR1 is DFQATT and CDR2 SNEGSKA (reference sequence). The CDR3 contains 14 residues. With UMI labels, 5' RACE was used to prepare the TRB cDNA libraries. Using the 5' RACE reads, TCRdb records one entry per CDR3 protein without DNA. The listing records 150,000 to 180,000 distinct CDR3 sequences. In regard to this clonotype: Its antigen is still unknown.

The sample comprised naive CXCR3+ CD8+ T cells from blood. Subset indicated: CD45RO-CCR7+CD27+CD95- naive CD8+ T cells expressing CXCR3 (TNR3+). This receptor was identified in a human donor in good health. Some clones in this sample may be carry-over from other donors' samples. The chain links TRBV20-1 to TRBJ2-3; the TCRdb call, TRBD1, lacks DNA for checking. This chain's CDR3 is CSASFGTPTDTQYF.